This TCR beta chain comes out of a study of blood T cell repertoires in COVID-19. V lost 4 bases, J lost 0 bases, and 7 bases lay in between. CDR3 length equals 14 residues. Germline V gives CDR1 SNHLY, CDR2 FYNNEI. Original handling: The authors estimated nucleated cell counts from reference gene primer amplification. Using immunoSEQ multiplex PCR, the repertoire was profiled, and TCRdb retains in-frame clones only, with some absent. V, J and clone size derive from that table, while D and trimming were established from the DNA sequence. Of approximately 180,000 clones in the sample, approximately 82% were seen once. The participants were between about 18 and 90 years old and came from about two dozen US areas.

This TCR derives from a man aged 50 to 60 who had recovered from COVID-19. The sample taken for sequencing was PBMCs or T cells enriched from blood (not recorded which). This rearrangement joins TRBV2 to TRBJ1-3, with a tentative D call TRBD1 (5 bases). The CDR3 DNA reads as TGTGCCAGCAGTGGACAGCTCTCTGGAAACACCATATATTTT. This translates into CASSGQLSGNTIYF.